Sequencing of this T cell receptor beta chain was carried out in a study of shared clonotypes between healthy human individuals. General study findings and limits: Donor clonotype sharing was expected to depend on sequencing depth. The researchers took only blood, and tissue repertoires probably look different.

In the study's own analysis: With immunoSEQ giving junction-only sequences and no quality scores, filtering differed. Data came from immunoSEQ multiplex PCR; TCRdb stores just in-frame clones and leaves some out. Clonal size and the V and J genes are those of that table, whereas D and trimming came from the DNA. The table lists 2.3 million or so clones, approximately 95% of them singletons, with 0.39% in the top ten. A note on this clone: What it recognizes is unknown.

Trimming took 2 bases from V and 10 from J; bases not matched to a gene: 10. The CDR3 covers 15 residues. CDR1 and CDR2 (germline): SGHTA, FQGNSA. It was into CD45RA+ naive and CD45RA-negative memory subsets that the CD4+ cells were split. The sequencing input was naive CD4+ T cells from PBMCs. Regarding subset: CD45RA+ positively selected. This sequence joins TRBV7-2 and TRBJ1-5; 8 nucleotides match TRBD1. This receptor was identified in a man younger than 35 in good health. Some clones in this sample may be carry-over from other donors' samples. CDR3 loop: CASSLSGQGWEPQHF. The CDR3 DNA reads TGTGCCAGCAGCTTATCCGGACAGGGCTGGGAACCCCAGCATTTT.